One T cell receptor (beta chain) is described in this entry. Method: immunoSEQ multiplex PCR; TCRdb's copy keeps in-frame clones and lacks some. In the table there are about 160,000 clones, under 90% of which are singletons. The record originates from a study of blood T cell repertoires in COVID-19. V was pared by 0 bases and J by 0 bases, with 6 bases between. This CDR3 is built from 14 residues. Germline CDR1 SGDLS, CDR2 YYNGEE. The origin of this receptor is a man between 50 and 59 years old who had recovered from COVID-19. V and J are TRBV9 and TRBJ1-1; D call uncertain. The specimen was PBMCs or T cells enriched from blood (not recorded which). The CDR3 is CASSVDLLNTEAFF. The CDR3 bases are TGTGCCAGCAGCGTAGATCTTCTGAACACTGAAGCTTTCTTT.